This TCR beta chain derives from a study of control samples from healthy donors and cancer patients. V was cut by 5 bases and J by 0 bases, with 5 bases left in between. CDR1 is SGHVS and CDR2 is FQNEAQ in the germline V gene. This CDR3 is built from 13 residues. This clone was counted once. Generated by immunoSEQ multiplex PCR, the TCRdb table keeps only in-frame clones and is missing some. The repertoire holds tens of thousands of clones, with roughly 94% as singletons. V gene TRBV7-8 combines with J gene TRBJ1-3; D gene unclear. The sequenced material came from blood. This receptor was obtained from a man aged 60-69 years in good health. CDR3 sequence: CASSTASGNTIYF. The DNA of the CDR3 is TGTGCCAGCAGCACTGCCTCTGGAAACACCATATATTTT.